Shown below are 32 T cell receptor beta chains from a single sample sequenced in a study of blood T cell repertoires in COVID-19. Libraries were prepared by immunoSEQ multiplex PCR; TCRdb keeps only in-frame clonotypes and omits some of them. This sample has around 71,000 clones, with about four fifths found just once. What was sequenced was peripheral blood. Receptors originate from an elderly woman with active or convalescent COVID-19.

The gene calls are TRBV2 and TRBJ1-2; TRBD1 matches 9 bases. J gave up 7 bases and V 6 bases, and 6 bases lay outside the gene matches. The CDR3 runs to 13 residues. Germline V gene sequence: CDR1 SNHLY, CDR2 FYNNEI. CDR3 nucleotide sequence: TGTGCCAGCAGAAACAGGGGGCGTAGTGGCTACACCTTC. Translated: CASRNRGRSGYTF. Together with reference TRBV2 and TRBJ1-2, the CDR3 gives the full variable domain: EPEVTQTPSHQVTQMGQEVILRCVPISNHLYFYWYRQILGQKVEFLVSFYNNEISEKSEIFDDQFSVERPDGSNFTLKIRSTKLEDSAMYFCASRNRGRSGYTFGSGTRLTVV.

The V gene is TRBV5-8, the J gene TRBJ2-1, with 7 bases identical to TRBD1. From germline, CDR1 is SGHTS and CDR2 YDEGEE. V trimming: 0 bases; J trimming: 3 bases; junction bases outside the gene matches: 6. The CDR3 runs to 16 residues. The CDR3 spells CASSLDPGTVYNEQFF. The CDR3 DNA reads as TGTGCCAGCAGCTTGGATCCCGGGACAGTCTACAATGAGCAGTTCTTC.

The chain employs TRBV12-5 and TRBJ1-1; D is perhaps TRBD1 (6 bases). Germline loops: CDR1 LGHNT, CDR2 FRNRAP. Trimming pared 1 base from V and 3 bases from J, leaving 15 bases between. The CDR3 runs to 16 residues. CDR3 sequence (DNA): TGTGCTAGTGGTTTGGCTGCACAGGGTAGGGACACTGAAGCTTTCTTT. Its protein is CASGLAAQGRDTEAFF.

The rearrangement joins TRBV7-6 to TRBJ2-5; the match to TRBD2 covers 9 bases. This CDR3 contains 17 residues. Looked up from germline, CDR1 is SGHVS and CDR2 is FNYEAQ. V lost 2 bases, J lost 5 bases, and 12 bases stayed unmatched. The CDR3, as DNA: TGTGCCAGCAGCTTACTAGGGCTAGCGGGGTCGCGGGAGACCCAGTACTTC. It encodes CASSLLGLAGSRETQYF.

The chain recombines TRBV10-2 with TRBJ2-7; weak D call: TRBD1 (5 bases). The CDR3 sequence is 13 residues long. Germline lookup yields CDR1 WSHSY and CDR2 SAAADI. Trimming removed 6 bases from V and 3 bases from J, with 12 bases in between. The CDR3: CASRDRAGYEQYF. CDR3 in DNA: TGCGCCAGCAGAGACAGAGCTGGCTACGAGCAGTACTTC.

The V call is TRBV10-3, the J call TRBJ2-3, with D maybe TRBD1 (6 bases). Germline V gives CDR1 ENHRY, CDR2 SYGVKD. The CDR3 extends over 15 amino acids. The V gene lost 4 bases and the J gene lost 4 bases, with 15 bases spanning the gap. The chain's CDR3 is CAISGQTGSADTQYF. CDR3 in DNA: TGTGCCATCAGTGGGCAGACAGGTTCAGCAGATACGCAGTATTTT.

This chain uses TRBV5-1 with TRBJ2-5, with TRBD1 matching 7 bases. V lost 4 bases and J lost 9; bases outside the gene matches: 15. Germline CDR1 SGHRS, CDR2 YFSETQ. The CDR3 totals 15 residues. CDR3 amino acids: CASSIRQGSQWAQYF. For the CDR3, the DNA is TGCGCCAGCAGCATACGACAGGGTAGCCAATGGGCCCAGTACTTC.

This sequence joins TRBV3-1 (or the pseudogene TRBV3-2) and TRBJ2-7, with D possibly being TRBD2 (5 bases). This CDR3 is 16 amino acids long. Germline values: CDR1 LGHDT, CDR2 YNNKEL (reference sequence). The germline V and J ends were trimmed by 3 bases and 5 bases, with 20 bases remaining between them. CDR3 nucleotide sequence: TGTGCCAGCAGCCACCGTTCGTCGGGCCCCGGGGACGAGCAGTACTTC. Translated: CASSHRSSGPGDEQYF.

This chain links TRBV27 with TRBJ1-2; D gene unclear. There are 13 residues in the CDR3. Germline V gives CDR1 MNHEY, CDR2 SMNVEV (reference sequence). V dropped 4 bases and J dropped 6 bases, with 12 bases sitting between them. The CDR3 reads CASSSHGEDGYTF. The CDR3 nucleotides read TGTGCCAGCAGTTCCCATGGAGAGGATGGCTACACCTTC.

The J gene is TRBJ2-7, the V gene TRBV28; 8 positions match TRBD2. This CDR3 has 12 residues. Germline CDR1 reads MDHEN; CDR2 reads SYDVKM. The V gene end was trimmed by 10 bases and the J gene end by 4 bases; junction bases not matched to a gene: 6. CDR3 nucleotide sequence: TGTGCCACCAGAGCGGGGGAGTACGAGCAGTACTTC. Its protein is CATRAGEYEQYF.

The chain combines TRBV2 with TRBJ1-2; maybe TRBD1 (5 bases). This CDR3 has 15 amino acids. V gave up 6 bases and J gave up 3 bases, with 17 bases separating them. Germline V gene lookup returns CDR1 SNHLY and CDR2 FYNNEI. The CDR3 protein is CASRHTRSRDYGYTF. The CDR3 region has the DNA TGTGCCAGCAGGCACACCCGGAGCAGGGACTATGGCTACACCTTC.

The chain recombines TRBV7-8 with TRBJ1-1; D gene unclear. Trimming stripped 5 bases from V and 10 bases from J, with 20 bases between. The germline V gene encodes CDR1 SGHVS and CDR2 FQNEAQ. The CDR3 is made up of 14 amino acids. As DNA, the CDR3 is TGTGCCAGCAGCACCAGGCCGATAACGGAAGGAGCTTTCTTT. Its protein is CASSTRPITEGAFF.

In this sample, this clone turned up a few times. CDR3 protein: CASSESWGAGDGYTF. CDR3 bases: TGTGCCAGCAGTGAATCCTGGGGAGCAGGGGATGGCTACACCTTC. This chain uses TRBV6-1 with TRBJ1-2, with D maybe TRBD1 (6 bases). The CDR3 sequence is 15 residues long. CDR1 and CDR2 from the germline V gene are MNHNS and SASEGT. With 2 bases removed from V and 6 bases from J, the gap between germline ends came to 16 bases.

This clone was seen a handful of times. This rearrangement joins TRBV13 to TRBJ2-3; 7 nucleotides align to TRBD2. This CDR3 has 16 amino acids. CDR1 PRHDT and CDR2 FYEKMQ come from the germline V gene (reference sequence). J was trimmed by 0 bases and V by 5 bases; bases with no gene match: 8. DNA of the CDR3: TGTGCCAGCAGCGGTTGGGACTACGCTAGCACAGATACGCAGTATTTT. Protein product: CASSGWDYASTDTQYF.

The chain couples TRBV6-4 to TRBJ1-1; 7 nucleotides agree with TRBD1. Losses at the gene ends were 4 bases for V and 8 bases for J; bases not matched to a gene: 7. From germline, CDR1 is MRHNA and CDR2 SNTAGT. CDR3 length: 13 amino acids. CDR3 DNA: TGTGCCAGCAGTGTTACTCTACAGGGGGAAGCTTTCTTT. Its protein product is CASSVTLQGEAFF.

The chain is built from TRBV10-1 and TRBJ2-2, with a possible D match to TRBD2 (5 bases). The length of the CDR3 is 16 residues. Trimming removed 2 bases from V and 8 bases from J, with 18 bases in between. Germline V CDR1 and CDR2: WNHNN, SYGVQD (reference sequence). The CDR3 reads CASSEAQAGRWGELFF. The CDR3 nucleotides are TGCGCCAGCAGTGAGGCTCAGGCGGGCCGGTGGGGGGAGCTGTTTTTT.

With respect to this clone: The same CDR3 arises from other DNA sequences in this sample as well. V is TRBV7-2 and J is TRBJ1-5; D is perhaps TRBD1 (5 bases). The CDR3 has 15 residues. CDR1 SGHTA and CDR2 FQGNSA come from the germline V gene. V dropped 0 bases and J dropped 7 bases, with 13 bases sitting between them. This CDR3 is CASSLAWGEGQPQHF. Written as DNA, the CDR3 is TGTGCCAGCAGCTTAGCGTGGGGGGAGGGGCAGCCCCAGCATTTT.

A single count supports this clone. This chain connects TRBV19 to TRBJ2-1; D perhaps matches TRBD1 (5 bases). V was shortened by 3 bases and J by 9 bases, with 9 bases between the two germline ends. CDR1 LNHDA and CDR2 SQIVND come from the germline V gene (reference sequence). The CDR3 sequence is 12 residues long. The CDR3 DNA reads TGTGCCAGTAGTATGTTAAGGGGTGAGCAGTTCTTC. This translates into CASSMLRGEQFF.

This CDR3 reads CASSRSVESYF. The DNA for the CDR3 is TGTGCCAGCAGCCGATCGGTCGAAAGCTACTTC. The V and J genes are TRBV6-6 and TRBJ2-7; D is undetermined. The CDR3 totals 11 residues. CDR1 is MNHNY and CDR2 is SVGAGI in the germline V gene (reference sequence). Trimming shortened V by 6 bases and J by 13 bases, and 16 bases separated the two germline ends.

The genes are TRBV28 and TRBJ2-2; D gene unclear. The germline V and J ends were trimmed by 3 bases and 4 bases, with 12 bases remaining between them. The CDR3 has 15 amino acids. Germline loops: CDR1 MDHEN, CDR2 SYDVKM. This chain's CDR3 is CASSLLIAGTGELFF. The CDR3 bases are TGTGCCAGCAGTTTGCTAATAGCCGGCACCGGGGAGCTGTTTTTT.

The chain couples TRBV9 to TRBJ1-6; 10 nucleotides agree with TRBD1. CDR3 length equals 14 residues. Germline values: CDR1 SGDLS, CDR2 YYNGEE. Unmatched junction bases numbered 3, after V lost 2 bases and J lost 10 bases. The CDR3 nucleotides are TGTGCCAGCAGCGTGGACAGGGGGGAATCACCCCTCCACTTT. Translation: CASSVDRGESPLHF.

This clone was detected a few times. The chain carries TRBV7-8 and TRBJ2-7; a possible D gene is TRBD1 (6 bases). Germline V gives CDR1 SGHVS, CDR2 FQNEAQ. The CDR3 loop spans 14 amino acids. V gave up 2 bases and J gave up 3 bases, with 11 bases separating them. The CDR3 DNA follows: TGTGCCAGCAGCTTAAGGACAGCCTTCTACGAGCAGTACTTC. Amino acids: CASSLRTAFYEQYF.

This clone was counted ten times or more. The chain is built from TRBV15 and TRBJ1-4; 7 nucleotides line up with TRBD1. Germline lookup yields CDR1 LNHNV and CDR2 YYDKDF (reference sequence). CDR3 length: 14 residues. J was trimmed by 6 bases and V by 1 base; bases with no gene match: 2. The CDR3: CATSRVQGYEKLFF. Written as DNA, the CDR3 is TGTGCCACCAGCAGAGTACAGGGGTATGAAAAACTGTTTTTT.

The chain has TRBV14 and TRBJ2-3; no firm D call. Germline V CDR1 and CDR2: SGHDN, FVKESK. The CDR3 extends over 14 amino acids. The germline V and J ends were trimmed by 2 bases and 5 bases, with 11 bases remaining between them. The CDR3 sequence: CASSQTNIRDTQYF. In DNA form, the CDR3 reads TGTGCCAGCAGCCAAACTAATATCAGAGATACGCAGTATTTT.

The rearrangement uses TRBV27 and TRBJ2-7, with D possibly being TRBD2 (6 bases). Trimming took 3 bases from V and 7 from J, leaving 16 bases between them. The length of the CDR3 is 14 residues. The germline gives CDR1 MNHEY, CDR2 SMNVEV (reference sequence). CDR3 bases: TGTGCCAGCAGTTTCGGGACCGGGAGAGGGGAGCAGTACTTC. Translating gives CASSFGTGRGEQYF.

The V gene is TRBV15, the J gene TRBJ1-3; D is uncertain. The germline V and J ends were trimmed by 3 bases and 8 bases, with 11 bases remaining between them. The CDR3 has 13 residues. Looked up from germline, CDR1 is LNHNV and CDR2 is YYDKDF (reference sequence). The CDR3 bases are TGTGCCACCAGCAGGACTGCGGTGCACACCATATATTTT. Translation gives CATSRTAVHTIYF.

DNA of the CDR3: TGTGCCAGCAGGGACACAGGGGCGATAAATCAGCCCCAGCATTTT. It encodes CASRDTGAINQPQHF. The gene calls are TRBV28 and TRBJ1-5, with TRBD1 identical over 7 bases. Germline trimming cut 6 bases from V and 4 bases from J; bases unmatched to any gene: 9. This CDR3 comprises 15 residues. Germline CDR1 MDHEN, CDR2 SYDVKM.

The CDR3: CATTTGTNQPQHF. CDR3 DNA sequence: TGTGCCACTACGACAGGGACCAATCAGCCCCAGCATTTT. The chain recombines TRBV6-5 with TRBJ1-5, with TRBD1 matching 7 bases. There are 13 residues in the CDR3. Looked up from germline, CDR1 is MNHEY and CDR2 is SVGAGI. After removal of 10 bases from V and 3 bases from J, the junction contained 6 bases not matched to a gene.

Only one count was recorded for this clone. The chain employs TRBV9 and TRBJ1-4; D perhaps matches TRBD1 (6 bases). This CDR3 is 15 amino acids long. Between the trimmed V and J ends, which lost 3 bases and 0 bases, there was a span of 9 bases. Germline V CDR1 and CDR2: SGDLS, YYNGEE. The DNA of the CDR3 is TGTGCCAGCAGCGCCGGACAGCCAACTAATGAAAAACTGTTTTTT. Translated: CASSAGQPTNEKLFF.

This clone was detected a few times. The chain is built from TRBV6-5 and TRBJ2-7; 7 bases match TRBD1. With 10 bases clipped from V and 2 bases from J, the junction kept 8 bases outside the gene matches. Germline values: CDR1 MNHEY, CDR2 SVGAGI. The CDR3 is 13 residues long. The CDR3, as DNA: TGTGCCACCGACGACAGGGCCCCCTACGAGCAGTACTTC. Its protein is CATDDRAPYEQYF.

The chain is built from TRBV7-2 and TRBJ2-2, with TRBD2 matching 7 bases. The CDR3 runs to 15 residues. Trimming at V came to 2 bases and at J to 5 bases, leaving 5 bases not matched to a gene. CDR1 and CDR2 from the germline V gene are SGHTA and FQGNSA. CDR3 coding DNA: TGTGCCAGCAGCTTAAAGCGGGGAAGGACCGGGGAGCTGTTTTTT. This translates into CASSLKRGRTGELFF.

This rearrangement joins TRBV19 to TRBJ1-3; D gene unclear. The CDR3 sequence is 13 residues long. Germline CDR1 LNHDA, CDR2 SQIVND (reference sequence). V lost 7 bases and J lost 3, with 10 bases in between. As DNA, the CDR3 is TGTGCCAGTACTAAGCAGGTTGGAAACACCATATATTTT. Translated: CASTKQVGNTIYF. Full variable domain (remainder filled in from reference TRBV19 and TRBJ1-3): DGGITQSPKYLFRKEGQNVTLSCEQNLNHDAMYWYRQDPGQGLRLIYYSQIVNDFQKGDIAEGYSVSREKKESFPLTVTSAQKNPTAFYLCASTKQVGNTIYFGEGSWLTVV.